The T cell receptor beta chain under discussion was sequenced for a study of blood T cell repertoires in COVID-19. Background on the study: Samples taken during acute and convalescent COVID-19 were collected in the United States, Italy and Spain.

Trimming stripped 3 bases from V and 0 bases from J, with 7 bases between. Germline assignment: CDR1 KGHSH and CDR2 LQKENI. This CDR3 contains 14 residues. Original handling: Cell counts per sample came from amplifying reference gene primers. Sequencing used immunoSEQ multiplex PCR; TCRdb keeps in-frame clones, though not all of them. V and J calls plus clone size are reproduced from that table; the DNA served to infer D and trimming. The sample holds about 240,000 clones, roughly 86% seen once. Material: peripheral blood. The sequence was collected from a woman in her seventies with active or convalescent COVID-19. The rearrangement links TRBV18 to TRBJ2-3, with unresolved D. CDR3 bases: TGTGCCAGCTCACCCCCCGGGAGCACAGATACGCAGTATTTT. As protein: CASSPPGSTDTQYF.